This T cell receptor (beta chain) was captured by sequencing in a study of cytomegalovirus exposure and HLA in healthy donors. General observations from the study: The authors later found HLA-associated TCR beta chains more clonally expanded than equally common others.

A word on this clone: Its specificity is unknown.

The PCR ran on 60 Vbeta and 13 Jbeta primers. Here immunoSEQ multiplex PCR was the method, and the copy in TCRdb shows in-frame clones only, minus some. Among about 200,000 clones, around 77% were seen once, and the ten largest hold just under 3%. The sequenced sample consisted of PBMCs. The sequence was obtained from a woman under 40 in good health and CMV-seronegative.

The DNA of the CDR3 is TGTGCCAGCAGGAGTTTTGACAGCGTCTACGAGCAGTACTTC. Its protein product is CASRSFDSVYEQYF. The V and J genes are TRBV7-8 and TRBJ2-7; TRBD1 is a possible D gene (5 bases). Germline assignment: CDR1 SGHVS and CDR2 FQNEAQ. Trimming left V 6 bases short and J 3 bases short, with 15 bases between. The CDR3 is made up of 14 amino acids.